The rows below give T cell receptor beta chains drawn from one sample of a study of T cell changes during pregnancy in multiple sclerosis. Method: immunoSEQ multiplex PCR; TCRdb's copy keeps in-frame clones and lacks some. This sample has 35,000 to 45,000 clones; around 92% occur once, and the top ten carry approximately 0.44%. The material sequenced was CD4+ T cells from peripheral blood mononuclear cells, taken in the second trimester of pregnancy. The receptors derive from a female donor in good health, enrolled as a control in a pregnancy study. The CDR3 runs from the conserved cysteine through the conserved F or W.

J gene: TRBJ1-2; V gene: TRBV2; CDR3 length: 12; CDR3 protein: CASSTTNYGYTF
J gene: TRBJ1-3; V gene: TRBV5-1; CDR3 length: 18; CDR3 protein: CASSLAVLDRGGGNTIYF
J gene: TRBJ2-3; V gene: TRBV4-1; CDR3 length: 15; CDR3 protein: CASSQAGNGIGTQYF
J gene: TRBJ1-3; V gene: TRBV7-2; CDR3 length: 16; CDR3 protein: CASSLQGGSSGNTIYF
J gene: TRBJ2-5; V gene: TRBV30; CDR3 length: 13; CDR3 protein: CAWSRLQQETQYF
J gene: TRBJ2-7; V gene: TRBV5-1; CDR3 length: 20; CDR3 protein: CASSLERQGALVLAGEEQYF
J gene: TRBJ2-5; V gene: TRBV19; CDR3 length: 12; CDR3 protein: CASSIDRGTQYF
J gene: TRBJ2-5; V gene: TRBV6-6; CDR3 length: 8; CDR3 protein: CALGGQYF
J gene: TRBJ1-1; V gene: TRBV6-5; CDR3 length: 13; CDR3 protein: CASSSGQTTEAFF
J gene: TRBJ2-7; V gene: TRBV7-9; CDR3 length: 14; CDR3 protein: CASSSGRGGSEQYF
J gene: TRBJ1-1; V gene: TRBV6-5; CDR3 length: 13; CDR3 protein: CASSYSHSGEAFF
J gene: TRBJ2-5; V gene: TRBV2; CDR3 length: 15; CDR3 protein: CASSPLPGQQETQYF
J gene: TRBJ2-7; V gene: TRBV5-4; CDR3 length: 14; CDR3 protein: CASSVTGNNYEQYF
J gene: TRBJ1-4; V gene: TRBV7-9; CDR3 length: 14; CDR3 protein: CASSFFSGDEGLFF
J gene: TRBJ2-1; V gene: TRBV10-3; CDR3 length: 12; CDR3 protein: CAISEAGLLEFF
J gene: TRBJ2-5; V gene: TRBV18; CDR3 length: 17; CDR3 protein: CASSPTVQGWRWETQYF
J gene: TRBJ2-7; V gene: TRBV6-6; CDR3 length: 12; CDR3 protein: CASSYIENEQYF
J gene: TRBJ1-3; V gene: TRBV5-1; CDR3 length: 14; CDR3 protein: CASSSRDRGNTIYF
J gene: TRBJ2-1; V gene: TRBV7-3; CDR3 length: 16; CDR3 protein: CASSLTPRTAYNEQFF
J gene: TRBJ2-5; V gene: TRBV4-1; CDR3 length: 13; CDR3 protein: CASSHGGKETQYF
J gene: TRBJ1-1; V gene: TRBV10-3; CDR3 length: 14; CDR3 protein: CAISRDSKNTEAFF
J gene: TRBJ2-1; V gene: TRBV7-6; CDR3 length: 13; CDR3 protein: CASCVQGFCEQFF